This T cell receptor (beta chain) was sequenced during a study of identical twins. Study conclusions and caveats: Within twin pairs, the out-of-frame alpha sequences they shared showed excess low generation probability. While abundant cord blood beta clonotypes carried fewer insertions, memory repertoires showed no such pattern.

In the case of this clonotype: The antigen is unknown.

The CDR3 spans 14 residues. Germline V gives CDR1 KGHDR, CDR2 SFDVKD. V was pared by 8 bases and J by 4 bases, with 5 bases of the junction left unmatched. TCRdb reprocessed the 5' RACE reads via MiXCR and lists one record per CDR3 protein. The sample yields hundreds of thousands of distinct CDR3 sequences, over 15% seen once. The data were also submitted as part of a second study, on T cells expressing NK-cell markers. Per that study: Seropositivity for HCMV was found in most of the eight sequenced donors, with one seronegative.

The sequenced material came from PBMCs. The chain has TRBV24-1 and TRBJ2-1; 9 bases map to TRBD2. The clonotype comes from a woman aged 18 to 35 in good health. CDR3 in DNA: TGTGCCACCATGGGGAGCGGGGGGTACAATGAGCAGTTCTTC. It is translated as CATMGSGGYNEQFF.